What follows are 14 T cell receptor beta chains derived from one specimen sequenced in a study of cytomegalovirus exposure and HLA in healthy donors. A multiplex PCR was run with 60 Vbeta primers and 13 Jbeta primers. Data came from immunoSEQ multiplex PCR; TCRdb stores just in-frame clones and leaves some out. In the table there are 110,000 to 150,000 clones, 80% to 90% of which are singletons. The sequenced sample consisted of PBMCs. Receptor source: a boy under 10 years old in good health and CMV-seronegative.

This chain uses TRBV7-2 with TRBJ1-2, with 8 bases fitting TRBD1. The germline CDR1 and CDR2 sequences are SGHTA and FQGNSA. V lost 2 bases, J lost 4 bases, and 12 bases stayed unmatched. The CDR3 is 17 residues long. Here the CDR3 reads CASSLSSNRGGFYGYTF. In DNA, the CDR3 is TGTGCCAGCAGCTTATCCTCGAACAGGGGGGGATTCTATGGCTACACCTTC.

The gene calls are TRBV27 and TRBJ2-5, with D possibly being TRBD1 (6 bases). V was clipped by 5 bases and J by 2 bases, with 15 bases between them. Germline CDR1 and CDR2: MNHEY and SMNVEV (reference sequence). The CDR3 is 15 residues long. The DNA for the CDR3 is TGTGCCAGCAGTCAAGCAGGGGTAATACAAGAGACCCAGTACTTC. Residues: CASSQAGVIQETQYF.

V and J are TRBV4-1 and TRBJ1-6, with a tentative D call TRBD1 (6 bases). CDR3 length equals 16 residues. CDR1 and CDR2 (germline): MGHRA, YSYEKL. The V gene lost 0 bases and the J gene lost 6 bases, with 12 bases spanning the gap. CDR3 nucleotide sequence: TGCGCCAGCAGCCAAGATTTCTGGACAGTTAATTCACCCCTCCACTTT. This translates into CASSQDFWTVNSPLHF.

The chain employs TRBV25-1 and TRBJ2-2, with D tentatively TRBD2 (6 bases). V was pared by 4 bases and J by 3 bases, with 9 bases between. This CDR3 is 14 amino acids long. CDR1 is MGHDK and CDR2 is SYGVNS in the germline V gene. Here the CDR3 reads CASSGSGDTGELFF. The CDR3 DNA sequence: TGTGCCAGCAGTGGTAGCGGAGACACCGGGGAGCTGTTTTTT.

The CDR3 loop is CASSVDRNTEAFF. The DNA of the CDR3 is TGCGCCAGCAGCGTTGACAGGAACACTGAAGCTTTCTTT. The rearrangement links TRBV5-1 to TRBJ1-1, with D possibly being TRBD1 (5 bases). The V end lost 4 bases, the J end lost 1 base, and 8 bases lay between the germline ends. This CDR3 has 13 amino acids. Germline lookup yields CDR1 SGHRS and CDR2 YFSETQ.

About this clone: Other DNA sequences within the sample encode an identical CDR3. The gene calls are TRBV6-1 and TRBJ1-6, with TRBD1 identical over 8 bases. Germline CDR1 MNHNS, CDR2 SASEGT. J gave up 8 bases and V 2 bases, and 8 bases lay outside the gene matches. CDR3 size: 16 residues. CDR3 sequence (DNA): TGTGCCAGCAGTGAAAGGCTGGACAGGGTGCATTCACCCCTCCACTTT. This codes for CASSERLDRVHSPLHF.

The chain is built from TRBV2 and TRBJ2-1, with 11 positions matching TRBD2. CDR3 length equals 17 residues. CDR1 and CDR2 (germline): SNHLY, FYNNEI. V lost 6 bases to trimming and J lost 5 bases; unmatched junction nucleotides: 12. The CDR3 sequence: CASSTATSGNPDNEQFF. DNA of the CDR3: TGTGCCAGCAGCACGGCGACTAGCGGGAACCCCGACAATGAGCAGTTCTTC.

The chain employs TRBV11-2 and TRBJ2-7; 11 positions agree with TRBD1. Germline V CDR1 and CDR2: SGHAT, FQNNGV. This CDR3 spans 15 amino acids. V lost 5 bases, J lost 2 bases, and 5 bases stayed unmatched. CDR3 loop: CASSHGQGATYEQYF. CDR3 DNA sequence: TGTGCCAGCAGCCACGGACAGGGGGCCACCTACGAGCAGTACTTC.

The V gene is TRBV5-1, the J gene TRBJ2-7; D is ambiguous. The germline V gene has CDR1 SGHRS and CDR2 YFSETQ. The CDR3 totals 14 residues. The ends were cut back, 6 bases at V and 0 bases at J, with 13 bases in the middle. DNA of the CDR3: TGCGCCAGCATGGTCGGGTCAAACTCCTACGAGCAGTACTTC. Residues: CASMVGSNSYEQYF.

The chain joins TRBV7-8 to TRBJ1-1, with TRBD1 as a possible D gene (5 bases). The CDR3 contains 15 residues. Between the trimmed V and J ends, which lost 5 bases and 9 bases, there was a span of 22 bases. Germline-derived CDR1 and CDR2 are SGHVS and FQNEAQ. The CDR3 DNA is TGTGCCAGCAGCCGACCGGGAGGGGATGAAGTTAAAGCTTTCTTT. It is translated as CASSRPGGDEVKAFF.

The rearrangement uses TRBV5-1 and TRBJ1-1; D unresolved. Germline CDR1 is SGHRS and CDR2 is YFSETQ. The CDR3 length is 11 residues. The V and J ends lost 4 bases and 10 bases respectively, with 11 bases between them. CDR3 protein: CASSDKAGAFF. CDR3 sequence (DNA): TGCGCCAGCAGCGACAAAGCGGGAGCTTTCTTT. The full variable domain, rest sourced from reference TRBV5-1 and TRBJ1-1, is KAGVTQTPRYLIKTRGQQVTLSCSPISGHRSVSWYQQTPGQGLQFLFEYFSETQRNKGNFPGRFSGRQFSNSRSEMNVSTLELGDSALYLCASSDKAGAFFGQGTRLTVV.

V gene TRBV2 combines with J gene TRBJ1-5, with D tentatively TRBD1 (5 bases). In germline, CDR1 is SNHLY, CDR2 FYNNEI. The CDR3 runs to 15 residues. V was pared by 6 bases and J by 3 bases, with 15 bases between. The CDR3 coding sequence is TGTGCCAGCAGGACGGGTCAGGGCGACAATCAGCCCCAGCATTTT. Translated: CASRTGQGDNQPQHF.

The chain has TRBV7-9 and TRBJ1-4, with a possible D match to TRBD1 (5 bases). CDR1 and CDR2 (germline): SEHNR, FQNEAQ (reference sequence). V was trimmed by 4 bases and J by 3 bases, leaving 6 bases between them. The CDR3 is made up of 13 amino acids. The CDR3 nucleotides are TGTGCCAGCAGCTCGACAGCTAATGAAAAACTGTTTTTT. Translating it yields CASSSTANEKLFF.

V usage is TRBV4-1 and J usage is TRBJ2-1; 11 bases are shared with TRBD2. J lost 8 bases, V lost 4 bases, and 4 bases had no gene match. Germline CDR1 reads MGHRA; CDR2 reads YSYEKL. The CDR3 consists of 14 residues. CDR3 nucleotide sequence: TGCGCCAGCAGCCCACTAGCGGGAGATGATGAGCAGTTCTTC. As protein: CASSPLAGDDEQFF.